The source of this T cell receptor beta chain is a study of T-cell memory formation after mild COVID-19. Study findings and constraints: Researchers could not confirm that second-wave clones peaking on day 37 targeted SARS-CoV-2. Contracting CD8+ clones were enriched in EMRA, CD4+ mainly in CM and EM.

The CDR3 spans 13 residues. V was pared by 10 bases and J by 0 bases, with 10 bases between. Germline CDR1 SEHNR, CDR2 FQNEAQ (reference sequence). cDNA libraries for TCR alpha and TCR beta, carrying sample barcodes and UMIs, came from 5'RACE with constant-segment primers. TCRdb analysed the 5' RACE reads with MiXCR anew, one entry per CDR3 protein. The sample consists of about 320,000 distinct CDR3 sequences, 14% of them appearing once. This clonotype showed up many times. Its target is not known. The chain has TRBV7-9 and TRBJ2-1; D unclear. This TCR was sampled from a man between 18 and 29 years old who had mild COVID-19 (a few samples of this study predate the infection). Cell type and time point are not known. Sequencing input: PBMCs or a T cell subset sorted from them (not recorded which). CDR3 sequence: CATSGSSYNEQFF. For the CDR3, the DNA is TGTGCCACCTCAGGTAGCTCCTACAATGAGCAGTTCTTC.